These 20 T cell receptor beta chains were all obtained from the same sample, sequenced in a study of cytomegalovirus exposure and HLA in healthy donors. The assay was immunoSEQ multiplex PCR, and TCRdb's table has in-frame clones only and misses some. The sample carries roughly 310,000 clones, 88% recorded once. The sequencing input was PBMCs. These receptors came from a young man in good health and CMV-seronegative.

In its sample, this clone was seen once. This chain joins TRBV11-2 and TRBJ1-1, with D hard to call. V was pared by 5 bases and J by 8 bases, with 9 bases between. Germline V gene lookup returns CDR1 SGHAT and CDR2 FQNNGV. This CDR3 contains 11 residues. CDR3 bases: TGTGCCAGCAGCCTTTCTACCGAAGCTTTCTTT. Encoded protein: CASSLSTEAFF.

V is TRBV18 and J is TRBJ1-4; D is possibly TRBD1 (5 bases). The V gene's germline CDR1 is KGHSH and CDR2 LQKENI. This CDR3 spans 15 amino acids. V was cut by 0 bases and J by 7 bases, with 12 bases left in between. The CDR3 DNA reads as TGTGCCAGCTCACCACCGACGGGGGGGAGTGAAAAACTGTTTTTT. It is translated as CASSPPTGGSEKLFF.

The chain couples TRBV27 to TRBJ2-2; possibly TRBD1 for D (6 bases). This CDR3 has 17 residues. Germline V gene sequence: CDR1 MNHEY, CDR2 SMNVEV (reference sequence). Trimming pared 2 bases from V and 2 bases from J, leaving 15 bases between. The CDR3: CASSLQVGATNTGELFF. The CDR3 DNA follows: TGTGCCAGCAGTTTACAGGTGGGGGCGACTAACACCGGGGAGCTGTTTTTT.

The CDR3 DNA reads TGTGCCAGCAGTCCCAATGCGGAGACCCAGTACTTC. Translation gives CASSPNAETQYF. The chain carries TRBV27 and TRBJ2-5; no clear D. The V end was cut by 5 bases, the J end by 5 bases, with 9 bases between. CDR1 MNHEY and CDR2 SMNVEV come from the germline V gene (reference sequence). The CDR3 extends over 12 amino acids.

This chain joins TRBV27 and TRBJ1-2; D is uncertain. Trimming removed 1 base at V and 2 bases at J, with 11 bases between. Germline-derived CDR1 and CDR2 are MNHEY and SMNVEV (reference sequence). This CDR3 has 15 residues. The CDR3 sequence is CASSLFGRMNYGYTF. CDR3 nucleotide sequence: TGTGCCAGCAGTTTATTCGGCAGGATGAACTATGGCTACACCTTC.

This chain connects TRBV7-8 to TRBJ2-5; TRBD1 agrees at 8 bases. Germline trimming cut 3 bases from V and 3 bases from J; bases unmatched to any gene: 3. Germline CDR1 reads SGHVS; CDR2 reads FQNEAQ. CDR3 length: 14 residues. DNA for the CDR3: TGTGCCAGCAGCTTGACAGGGGTCAAAGAGACCCAGTACTTC. Amino acids: CASSLTGVKETQYF.

The V gene is TRBV5-5, the J gene TRBJ2-7; the match to TRBD1 covers 7 bases. Trimming took 4 bases from V and 2 from J; bases not matched to a gene: 9. The CDR3 spans 15 residues. Germline CDR1 SGHKS, CDR2 YYEKEE (reference sequence). CDR3 coding DNA: TGTGCCAGCAGCCCGGGACAGATCCTTACCTACGAGCAGTACTTC. This sequence encodes CASSPGQILTYEQYF.

The rearrangement links TRBV4-1 to TRBJ2-7, with TRBD2 as a possible D gene (6 bases). The CDR3 is made up of 16 amino acids. Trimming removed 4 bases from V and 4 bases from J, with 20 bases in between. Germline CDR1 is MGHRA and CDR2 is YSYEKL. In DNA, the CDR3 is TGCGCCAGCAGCCCCATCACAACTGGGAGGAAGTACGAGCAGTACTTC. This gives the protein CASSPITTGRKYEQYF.

This chain links TRBV7-2 with TRBJ2-6, with D perhaps TRBD1 (5 bases). The germline CDR1 and CDR2 sequences are SGHTA and FQGNSA. The germline V and J ends were trimmed by 9 bases and 2 bases, with 17 bases remaining between them. The CDR3 consists of 16 residues. Here the CDR3 reads CASVGAGLPGANVLTF. In DNA form, the CDR3 reads TGTGCCAGTGTAGGGGCAGGCTTACCTGGGGCCAACGTCCTGACTTTC.

This chain links TRBV4-3 with TRBJ1-4; 8 bases align to TRBD1. The trim removed 0 bases at V and 5 bases at J, leaving 5 bases unmatched. CDR3 size: 16 residues. The germline gives CDR1 LGHNA, CDR2 YSLEER. The CDR3 sequence: CASSQDWTGINEKLFF. CDR3 nucleotide sequence: TGCGCCAGCAGCCAAGATTGGACAGGGATAAATGAAAAACTGTTTTTT.

The chain uses TRBV7-9 and TRBJ2-3, with TRBD1 matching 11 bases. The ends lost 2 bases at V and 4 bases at J; junction bases unmatched: 14. Germline assignment: CDR1 SEHNR and CDR2 FQNEAQ (reference sequence). This CDR3 comprises 19 residues. CDR3 DNA: TGTGCCAGCAGCTTAATGGGGTCGGTCAGGACAGGGGGCGCAGATACGCAGTATTTT. It translates to CASSLMGSVRTGGADTQYF.

V usage is TRBV29-1 and J usage is TRBJ1-1, with a possible D match to TRBD1 (6 bases). This CDR3 spans 13 amino acids. V was clipped by 7 bases and J by 1 base, with 13 bases between them. Looked up from germline, CDR1 is SQVTM and CDR2 is ANQGSEA. CDR3 protein: CSAVSTGNTEAFF. As DNA, the CDR3 is TGCAGCGCTGTCTCGACAGGGAACACTGAAGCTTTCTTT.

This clone has a single count. At one boundary the junction diverges from the germline segment, which might be a read error. The same CDR3 arises from other DNA sequences in this sample as well. V gene TRBV4-3 combines with J gene TRBJ2-7; TRBD2 agrees at 13 bases. Germline V gene data show CDR1 as LGHNA and CDR2 as YSLEER. The CDR3 covers 21 residues. The CDR3 sequence is CASSQDIIRSTSGGVNYEQYF. As DNA, the CDR3 is TGCGCCAGTAGCCAAGATATTATCCGGTCTACTAGCGGGGGGGTTAACTACGAGCAGTACTTC.

The V gene is TRBV5-1, the J gene TRBJ1-5; a weak D match, TRBD1 (6 bases). This CDR3 has 17 amino acids. V shed 0 bases and J shed 0 bases, with 13 bases lying between them. Germline V gives CDR1 SGHRS, CDR2 YFSETQ. The CDR3 spells CASSLDGGGGSNQPQHF. CDR3 DNA sequence: TGCGCCAGCAGCTTGGATGGGGGCGGGGGTAGCAATCAGCCCCAGCATTTT.

This clone occurred a few times. V gene TRBV5-4 combines with J gene TRBJ2-2; D gene uncertain. The CDR3 is 17 amino acids. Deletions cut 4 bases from V and 7 bases from J, with 23 bases between. Germline V lookup: CDR1 SGHNT, CDR2 YYREEE (reference sequence). As DNA, the CDR3 is TGTGCCAGCAGCCCCGCGGAGCGTATAACCCCCGGCGGGGAGCTGTTTTTT. Its translation: CASSPAERITPGGELFF.

This rearrangement joins TRBV5-1 to TRBJ1-2, with TRBD1 matching 9 bases. The CDR3 has 15 residues. The junction had 5 bases not matched to a gene; V was cut back by 3 bases and J by 2 bases. Germline CDR1 reads SGHRS; CDR2 reads YFSETQ. The CDR3 region has the DNA TGCGCCAGCAGCTCCCGGGACAGGGCCAACTATGGCTACACCTTC. Translated, it gives CASSSRDRANYGYTF. Filled out from reference TRBV5-1 and TRBJ1-2, the complete variable domain reads KAGVTQTPRYLIKTRGQQVTLSCSPISGHRSVSWYQQTPGQGLQFLFEYFSETQRNKGNFPGRFSGRQFSNSRSEMNVSTLELGDSALYLCASSSRDRANYGYTFGSGTRLTVV.

The chain recombines TRBV5-4 with TRBJ2-7; 12 nucleotides line up with TRBD2. CDR3 length: 16 amino acids. Germline-derived CDR1 and CDR2 are SGHNT and YYREEE (reference sequence). Losses at the gene ends were 4 bases for V and 3 bases for J; bases not matched to a gene: 8. Here the CDR3 DNA reads TGTGCCAGCAGCGAGGGACTAGCGGGCCGCGACTACGAGCAGTACTTC. Its protein product is CASSEGLAGRDYEQYF.

This clone was observed at least ten times. J is TRBJ2-1 and V is TRBV5-1; 7 nucleotides agree with TRBD1. Losses at the gene ends were 6 bases for V and 5 bases for J; bases not matched to a gene: 8. The CDR3 loop spans 14 amino acids. Germline V lookup: CDR1 SGHRS, CDR2 YFSETQ. This CDR3 is CASTTDRVDNEQFF. CDR3 bases: TGCGCCAGCACCACAGACAGGGTGGACAATGAGCAGTTCTTC.

The chain employs TRBV27 and TRBJ2-1; D is unresolved. This CDR3 has 14 residues. The germline V gene has CDR1 MNHEY and CDR2 SMNVEV (reference sequence). V lost 5 bases and J lost 8, with 16 bases in between. The CDR3: CASSPDFNRDEQFF. For the CDR3, the DNA is TGTGCCAGCAGTCCCGACTTTAATCGCGATGAGCAGTTCTTC.

This clone was picked up one time. The chain employs TRBV5-1 and TRBJ1-2; the D is unclear. This CDR3 comprises 11 residues. CDR1 is SGHRS, CDR2 YFSETQ, per germline. Trimming removed 2 bases from V and 5 bases from J, with 4 bases in between. The CDR3 is CASSFGYGYTF. The CDR3 DNA reads TGCGCCAGCAGCTTCGGGTATGGCTACACCTTC.